These 27 T cell receptor beta chains were all obtained from the same sample, sequenced in a study of regulatory T cells in long-lasting Graves disease. Time point in this sample: newly diagnosed GD, antithyroid drugs for less than 3 months. Following extraction of RNA from PBMCs, that RNA was used to make the TCR library. Relying on iRepertoire HTBI primers and Arm-PCR of CDR3 regions, the team built TCR beta libraries. TCRdb processed the multiplex PCR reads anew with MiXCR; each CDR3 protein has one entry. The sample lists hundreds of thousands of distinct CDR3 sequences, approximately 15% occurring once. The data were also submitted as part of a second study, on T cells in Graves' hyperthyroidism and ophthalmopathy.

Sequenced material: peripheral blood mononuclear cells (PBMCs), taken at new diagnosis, from a patient treated with antithyroid drugs. Receptor source: a middle-aged man with Graves disease.

This clonotype was counted at least ten times. This chain uses TRBV3-1 with TRBJ2-2; a possible D gene is TRBD1 (5 bases). In germline, CDR1 is LGHDT, CDR2 YNNKEL (reference sequence). The length of the CDR3 is 15 residues. Trimming took off 4 bases at V and 5 bases at J, with 14 bases between the two ends. In nucleotides, the CDR3 is TGTGCCAGCAGCCTTGGGGCAGCCCGGACCGGGGAGCTGTTTTTT. Translation: CASSLGAARTGELFF.

This clonotype was counted at least ten times. The rearrangement joins TRBV6-5 to TRBJ1-2; D remains unclear. V was trimmed by 0 bases and J by 7 bases, leaving 6 bases between them. Germline CDR1 MNHEY, CDR2 SVGAGI. The CDR3 totals 12 residues. Written as DNA, the CDR3 is TGTGCCAGCAGTTACTCGGGAATTGGCTACACCTTC. Protein product: CASSYSGIGYTF.

This clonotype was recorded at least ten times. The chain joins TRBV7-9 to TRBJ1-1, with D unclear. CDR1 is SEHNR and CDR2 is FQNEAQ in the germline V gene (reference sequence). Trimming pared 3 bases from V and 4 bases from J, leaving 6 bases between. The CDR3 sequence is 12 residues long. The CDR3 DNA follows: TGTGCCAGCAGCTTTACGGGCACTGAAGCTTTCTTT. Translation gives CASSFTGTEAFF.

In this sample, this clonotype turned up many times. The chain uses TRBV9 and TRBJ2-3, with no clear D. Germline V CDR1 and CDR2: SGDLS, YYNGEE. V was cut by 0 bases and J by 2 bases, with 7 bases left in between. The CDR3 is 14 residues long. Here the CDR3 DNA reads TGTGCCAGCAGCGTAGTCCCGGTCACAGATACGCAGTATTTT. Encoded protein: CASSVVPVTDTQYF. The full variable domain, its missing parts supplied by reference TRBV9 and TRBJ2-3, is DSGVTQTPKHLITATGQRVTLRCSPRSGDLSVYWYQQSLDQGLQFLIQYYNGEERAKGNILERFSAQQFPDLHSELNLSSLELGDSALYFCASSVVPVTDTQYFGPGTRLTVL.

There are many counts of this clonotype. The V and J genes are TRBV12-3 or TRBV12-4 and TRBJ1-4, with D perhaps matching TRBD1 (5 bases). This CDR3 has 13 amino acids. Trimming removed 3 bases from V and 6 bases from J, with 8 bases in between. DNA of the CDR3: TGTGCCAGCAGTTTGGGACTTCATGAAAAACTGTTTTTT. Translating gives CASSLGLHEKLFF.

The chain is built from TRBV19 and TRBJ1-5, with unresolved D. The CDR3 consists of 13 residues. The V end was cut by 6 bases, the J end by 4 bases, with 10 bases between. Germline V gene lookup returns CDR1 LNHDA and CDR2 SQIVND (reference sequence). DNA for the CDR3: TGTGCCAGTAGGGTGACGGTTAATCAGCCCCAGCATTTT. This gives the protein CASRVTVNQPQHF.

Details on this clonotype: This clone may be a read error of a much larger clone one base away. This chain links TRBV2 with TRBJ2-7, with TRBD1 identical over 7 bases. The CDR3 is 17 amino acids. Germline CDR1 and CDR2: SNHLY and FYNNEI. The CDR3 nucleotides are TGTGCCAGCAGTGCTGACAGGGTAGGTGCCTTGACCTACGAGCGGTACTTC. Encoded protein: CASSADRVGALTYERYF.

This clonotype was seen at least ten times. The gene calls are TRBV18 and TRBJ1-1; D ambiguous. The length of the CDR3 is 17 residues. The germline V gene has CDR1 KGHSH and CDR2 LQKENI. V was pared by 3 bases and J by 1 base, with 18 bases between. The DNA for the CDR3 is TGTGCCAGCTCACCCAGGAAGGGTGTAGGCACGAACACTGAAGCTTTCTTT. Translating gives CASSPRKGVGTNTEAFF.

The rearrangement uses TRBV27 and TRBJ2-5, with TRBD1 as a possible D gene (5 bases). The CDR3 consists of 13 residues. Between the trimmed V and J ends, which lost 2 bases and 5 bases, there was a span of 9 bases. Germline assignment: CDR1 MNHEY and CDR2 SMNVEV (reference sequence). The DNA of the CDR3 is TGTGCCAGCAGTTTAGTGGGGCCTGAGACCCAGTACTTC. Residues: CASSLVGPETQYF.

This clonotype showed up many times. This chain uses TRBV5-6 with TRBJ2-3; no clear D gene. V was cut by 3 bases and J by 0 bases, with 14 bases left in between. The CDR3 sequence is 16 residues long. The germline gives CDR1 SGHDT, CDR2 YYEEEE. This chain's CDR3 is CASSSLAGWSTDTQYF. As DNA, the CDR3 is TGTGCCAGCAGCTCGTTAGCCGGGTGGAGCACAGATACGCAGTATTTT.

V usage is TRBV6-1 and J usage is TRBJ1-5, with a possible D match to TRBD1 (5 bases). The V gene lost 7 bases and the J gene lost 2 bases, with 12 bases spanning the gap. The CDR3 has 14 residues. Germline V lookup: CDR1 MNHNS, CDR2 SASEGT. DNA for the CDR3: TGTGCCAGCACCGGGCAGGGTGGCAATCAGCCCCAGCATTTT. It encodes CASTGQGGNQPQHF.

The rearrangement uses TRBV2 and TRBJ2-1, with 8 bases that match TRBD2. CDR1 and CDR2 (germline): SNHLY, FYNNEI. This CDR3 is 15 amino acids long. After removal of 4 bases from V and 6 bases from J, the junction contained 8 bases not matched to a gene. The DNA for the CDR3 is TGTGCCAGCAGTGTGAAGGAGCGGGGGCCCAATGAGCAGTTCTTC. This codes for CASSVKERGPNEQFF. The variable domain in full, with the rest retrieved from reference TRBV2 and TRBJ2-1, is EPEVTQTPSHQVTQMGQEVILRCVPISNHLYFYWYRQILGQKVEFLVSFYNNEISEKSEIFDDQFSVERPDGSNFTLKIRSTKLEDSAMYFCASSVKERGPNEQFFGPGTRLTVL.

The sample holds one count of this clonotype. A much more abundant neighbour one base away suggests this may be a read error. The CDR3 carries no conserved terminal phenylalanine or tryptophan, so it likely arises from a read error. The genes are TRBV27 and TRBJ2-1; D possibly corresponds to TRBD2 (7 bases). Germline CDR1 MNHEY, CDR2 SMNVEV (reference sequence). Trimming cost V 1 base and J 5 bases, with 12 bases left between them. This CDR3 is built from 15 residues. The CDR3 region has the DNA TGTGCCAGCAGTTTATATACAGGGAGGGACAATGAGCAGTTCTCC. Its protein is CASSLYTGRDNEQFS.

The chain recombines TRBV7-2 with TRBJ2-2, with D possibly being TRBD1 (5 bases). V was trimmed by 6 bases and J by 3 bases, leaving 14 bases between them. This CDR3 is 15 amino acids long. The germline V gene has CDR1 SGHTA and CDR2 FQGNSA. Here the CDR3 reads CASSHHQGYTGELFF. The CDR3, as DNA: TGTGCCAGCAGTCACCATCAGGGCTACACCGGGGAGCTGTTTTTT.

This clonotype was recorded at least ten times. This chain joins TRBV24-1 and TRBJ1-1, with 12 positions matching TRBD1. The CDR3 totals 16 residues. The germline V gene has CDR1 KGHDR and CDR2 SFDVKD. After removal of 5 bases from V and 0 bases from J, the junction contained 3 bases not matched to a gene. The DNA of the CDR3 is TGTGCCACCAGTGCCGGGACAGGGGGCATGAACACTGAAGCTTTCTTT. It is translated as CATSAGTGGMNTEAFF.

The sample holds many counts of this clonotype. This chain connects TRBV3-1 to TRBJ1-5, with a tentative D call TRBD1 (5 bases). Germline V lookup: CDR1 LGHDT, CDR2 YNNKEL (reference sequence). The CDR3 extends over 14 amino acids. V lost 3 bases to trimming and J lost 6 bases, with 12 bases between them. The CDR3 DNA sequence: TGTGCCAGCAGCCATCGGGGCGTAAGTCAGCCCCAGCATTTT. Its translation: CASSHRGVSQPQHF.

The chain uses TRBV28 and TRBJ1-3; 7 nucleotides match TRBD1. The germline CDR1 and CDR2 sequences are MDHEN and SYDVKM. This CDR3 comprises 16 residues. Germline trimming cut 2 bases from V and 2 bases from J; bases unmatched to any gene: 6. The CDR3 DNA reads as TGTGCCAGCAGTTTACAGGGACAGATCACTGGAAACACCATATATTTT. It translates to CASSLQGQITGNTIYF.

This clonotype was observed a few times. The CDR3 loop reads CASSLAKGTSGGDEQYF. The CDR3 DNA reads as TGTGCCAGCAGTTTAGCAAAAGGGACTAGCGGGGGGGACGAGCAGTACTTC. The V call is TRBV12-3 or TRBV12-4, the J call TRBJ2-7; 16 bases match TRBD2. The V segment lost 0 bases and the J segment 5 bases; nucleotides outside the gene matches: 4. The CDR3 is made up of 17 amino acids.

The rearrangement uses TRBV20-1 and TRBJ2-2, with 12 positions matching TRBD2. Germline CDR1 DFQATT, CDR2 SNEGSKA (reference sequence). The CDR3 has 16 amino acids. The V segment lost 1 base and the J segment 7 bases; nucleotides outside the gene matches: 7. CDR3 loop: CSARVLAGGPDGELFF. In DNA form, the CDR3 reads TGCAGTGCTAGAGTTCTAGCGGGGGGGCCTGACGGGGAGCTGTTTTTT.

This clonotype was detected ten times or more. The chain has TRBV6-1 and TRBJ2-7; a possible D gene is TRBD1 (5 bases). The V gene's germline CDR1 is MNHNS and CDR2 SASEGT. V was shortened by 5 bases and J by 1 base, with 12 bases between the two germline ends. The CDR3 has 14 amino acids. Here the CDR3 DNA reads TGTGCCAGCAGTAGACAGTTGACGTCCTACGAGCAGTACTTC. The encoded protein is CASSRQLTSYEQYF.

This clonotype was counted ten times or more. The chain combines TRBV30 with TRBJ2-5; D not resolved. Germline V gives CDR1 GTSNPN, CDR2 SVGIG (reference sequence). The length of the CDR3 is 14 residues. V shed 0 bases and J shed 5 bases, with 13 bases lying between them. CDR3: CAWSVSGGTETQYF. The CDR3 DNA reads TGTGCCTGGAGTGTTAGTGGCGGTACCGAGACCCAGTACTTC.

This clonotype was detected ten times or more. The V gene is TRBV12-3 or TRBV12-4, the J gene TRBJ1-1; D gene uncertain. CDR3 length equals 15 residues. Trimming stripped 6 bases from V and 1 base from J, with 15 bases between. The CDR3 DNA reads as TGTGCCAGCAGGGAGGGTCGTGTTCCGAACACTGAAGCTTTCTTT. This codes for CASREGRVPNTEAFF.

This clonotype was counted many times. This sequence joins TRBV5-1 and TRBJ1-5; a weak D match, TRBD1 (5 bases). Trimming removed 0 bases at V and 6 bases at J, with 10 bases between. Germline V gene data show CDR1 as SGHRS and CDR2 as YFSETQ. The CDR3 totals 14 residues. Here the CDR3 reads CASSLGTQGQPQHF. The CDR3 DNA follows: TGCGCCAGCAGCTTGGGGACTCAGGGTCAGCCCCAGCATTTT.

V and J are TRBV19 and TRBJ2-7; D is possibly TRBD2 (6 bases). The germline V gene encodes CDR1 LNHDA and CDR2 SQIVND (reference sequence). V was trimmed by 6 bases and J by 3 bases, leaving 12 bases between them. CDR3 length: 13 amino acids. CDR3 residues: CASSGGLNYEQYF. DNA for the CDR3: TGTGCCAGTAGCGGGGGATTGAACTACGAGCAGTACTTC.

This clonotype was seen at least ten times. The chain joins TRBV30 to TRBJ2-2; a weak D match, TRBD1 (5 bases). Per germline, CDR1 GTSNPN and CDR2 SVGIG (reference sequence). The CDR3 totals 11 residues. Trimming removed 5 bases from V and 7 bases from J, with 8 bases in between. CDR3 coding DNA: TGTGCCTGGGGGGCCCTCGGGGAGCTGTTTTTT. It encodes CAWGALGELFF. The full variable domain, rest sourced from reference TRBV30 and TRBJ2-2, is SQTIHQWPATLVQPVGSPLSLECTVEGTSNPNLYWYRQAAGRGLQLLFYSVGIGQISSEVPQNLSASRPQDRQFILSSKKLLLSDSGFYLCAWGALGELFFGEGSRLTVL.

Many counts were recorded for this clonotype. The V call is TRBV24-1, the J call TRBJ2-5; weak D call: TRBD1 (5 bases). Germline V lookup: CDR1 KGHDR, CDR2 SFDVKD. This CDR3 contains 13 residues. Trimming removed 6 bases at V and 2 bases at J, with 9 bases between. The CDR3 loop reads CATSPPGQETQYF. CDR3 DNA: TGTGCCACCAGTCCCCCAGGGCAAGAGACCCAGTACTTC.

V gene TRBV6-5 combines with J gene TRBJ2-1, with D possibly being TRBD1 or TRBD2 (5 bases each). The CDR3 sequence is 15 residues long. Trimming cost V 2 bases and J 1 base, with 9 bases left between them. Per germline, CDR1 MNHEY and CDR2 SVGAGI. Written as DNA, the CDR3 is TGTGCCAGCAGTTACCGGGACCTTTCCTACAATGAGCAGTTCTTC. This codes for CASSYRDLSYNEQFF.